This T cell receptor beta chain was recorded in a study of blood T cells in healthy people across ages. Study overall: The capture of about one barcoded beta molecule per two T cells was achieved by template switching.

On this clonotype itself: The antigen is unknown.

A second PCR of 7 to 11 cycles used a sample-barcoded 5' primer and a J-beta primer mix. TCRdb re-called the 5' RACE reads with MiXCR, one entry per CDR3 protein. The repertoire holds about 650,000 distinct CDR3 sequences, with approximately 29% as singletons. The total RNA that was extracted per sample amounted to at least 5 micrograms. Findings and caveats of the study: Getting older went along with TCR beta diversity per million T cells dropping roughly linearly.

V shed 3 bases and J 5 bases; nucleotides not matched to a gene: 4. The CDR3 is 14 residues long. The germline gives CDR1 GTSNPN, CDR2 SVGIG (reference sequence). The TCR originated in a woman older than 75 in good health. This chain connects TRBV30 to TRBJ1-1; 12 bases are shared with TRBD1. The sequencing input was blood. In DNA, the CDR3 is TGTGCCTGGAGGGGGGACAGGGGGCGTACTGAAGCTTTCTTT. Protein product: CAWRGDRGRTEAFF.